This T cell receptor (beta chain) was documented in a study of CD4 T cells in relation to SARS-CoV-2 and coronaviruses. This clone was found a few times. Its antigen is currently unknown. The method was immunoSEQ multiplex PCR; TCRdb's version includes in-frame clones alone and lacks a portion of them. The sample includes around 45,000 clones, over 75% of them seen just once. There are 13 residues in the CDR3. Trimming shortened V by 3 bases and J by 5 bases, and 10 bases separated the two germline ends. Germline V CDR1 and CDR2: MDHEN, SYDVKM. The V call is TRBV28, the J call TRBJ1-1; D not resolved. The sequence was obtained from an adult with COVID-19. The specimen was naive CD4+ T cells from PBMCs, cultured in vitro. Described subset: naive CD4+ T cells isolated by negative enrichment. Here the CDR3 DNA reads TGTGCCAGCAGTTTGCAACGGGGAACTGAAGCTTTCTTT. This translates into CASSLQRGTEAFF.